Listed below are T cell receptor beta chains from one sample, sequenced in a study of blood T cell repertoires in COVID-19. Produced via immunoSEQ multiplex PCR; TCRdb's table is partial and in-frame only. Among approximately 230,000 clones listed, 88% were seen once. Sequencing input: peripheral blood. The receptors originated from an elderly man with acute or convalescent COVID-19. CDR3s include the opening cysteine and the closing phenylalanine or tryptophan. Fields, in order: CDR3 DNA, CDR3 protein, clone size, D gene, J gene, V gene, CDR3 length. D genes are given only for firm matches. Rows may omit the clone size; those that give it use once, few, many or a size class.

TGTGCCAGCTCACCCATGACGACGGGACTAGGGCAAGAGACCCAGTACTTC CASSPMTTGLGQETQYF NA TRBD2 TRBJ2-5 TRBV18 17
TGTGCCAGTAGTACGGGACAGGGGTTTAGCAATCAGCCCCAGCATTTT CASSTGQGFSNQPQHF NA TRBD1 TRBJ1-5 TRBV19 16
TGCGCCAGCAGCCCGCAGGGGGTAGACTATGGCTACACCTTC CASSPQGVDYGYTF NA TRBD1 TRBJ1-2 TRBV5-1 14
TGTGCCAGCAGCCAAGGTCTGTCTAGCGTTCGTGAGACCCAGTACTTC CASSQGLSSVRETQYF NA NA TRBJ2-5 TRBV14 16
TGTGCCAGTAGTGCTGTGGGTGAAGAGGGTCAGCCCCAGCATTTT CASSAVGEEGQPQHF NA NA TRBJ1-5 TRBV19 15
TGTGCCAGCAGCCAAGCCCCGACTAGCGGGAGTTCAGATACGCAGTATTTT CASSQAPTSGSSDTQYF NA TRBD2 TRBJ2-3 TRBV4-2 17
TGTGCCAGCAGCCTAGTAGCGGGAAGCTCGACCGGGGAGCTGTTTTTT CASSLVAGSSTGELFF NA TRBD2 TRBJ2-2 TRBV4-2 16
TGTGCCAGCTCCCCACGGGGCGCTCCGAGCTCCTACGAGCAGTACTTC CASSPRGAPSSYEQYF NA NA TRBJ2-7 TRBV18 16
TGTGCCAGCAGGGGACAGGGGGCGATTGATAGCAATCAGCCCCAGCATTTT CASRGQGAIDSNQPQHF NA TRBD1 TRBJ1-5 TRBV7-8 17
TGTGCCAGCAGAGTAGACAGTGTATCTGGAAACACCATATATTTT CASRVDSVSGNTIYF NA NA TRBJ1-3 TRBV6-5 15
TGCGCCAGCAGCTTGCAAGGGACAGGGGTGATCACTGAAGCTTTCTTT CASSLQGTGVITEAFF once TRBD1 TRBJ1-1 TRBV5-1 16
TGCGCCAGCGGAACCGGGACAGGGCGTGAAAAACTGTTTTTT CASGTGTGREKLFF NA TRBD1 TRBJ1-4 TRBV5-1 14
TGTGCCAGCAGTTTAGGGGGAGGCAAGCAGTACTTC CASSLGGGKQYF NA NA TRBJ2-7 TRBV28 12
TGTGCCAGCAGCTTACTAGCGGACTACAATGAGCAGTTCTTC CASSLLADYNEQFF few TRBD2 TRBJ2-1 TRBV7-2 14
TGTGCCAGCAGTTCCCAGGGACAGGCACAGCATTTT CASSSQGQAQHF NA TRBD1 TRBJ1-5 TRBV2 12
TGTGCCAGCAGCAAGCCGGGACAGGGCTACTACGAGCAGTACTTC CASSKPGQGYYEQYF NA TRBD1 TRBJ2-7 TRBV7-2 15
TGTGCCAGCAGCTTAAACCCCCGGGGAGCCCACACCGGGGAGCTGTTTTTT CASSLNPRGAHTGELFF NA NA TRBJ2-2 TRBV7-3 17
TGTGCCAGCAGTTTAGGGGACAGGAAAAACACTGAAGCTTTCTTT CASSLGDRKNTEAFF NA TRBD1 TRBJ1-1 TRBV25-1 15
TGTGCCAGCCTCCACCGGGGGGGGGCGGTCGGAGTCTATGGCTACACCTTC CASLHRGGAVGVYGYTF NA NA TRBJ1-2 TRBV28 17
TGTGCCAGCAGCGTAGAAGGGACAGGGTCCGCCTACGAGCAGTACTTC CASSVEGTGSAYEQYF NA TRBD1 TRBJ2-7 TRBV9 16
TGTGCCAGTAGTCCGGGACAGGGGTTCGAGCAGTACTTC CASSPGQGFEQYF NA TRBD1 TRBJ2-7 TRBV19 13
TGTGCCAGCACAACGTCCAGGGACTATGGCTACACCTTC CASTTSRDYGYTF NA NA TRBJ1-2 TRBV11-1 13
TGTGCCAGCAGCCAAACGACAGGGGTTGTCGGTGATTCACCCCTCCACTTT CASSQTTGVVGDSPLHF NA TRBD1 TRBJ1-6 TRBV4-2 17
TGTGCCAGCAGCCCCCGCGGACTAGCAGATACGCAGTATTTT CASSPRGLADTQYF NA TRBD2 TRBJ2-3 TRBV3-1/TRBV3-2 14
TGCAGCGTTGAAGGAGATGGCTACACCTTC CSVEGDGYTF NA NA TRBJ1-2 TRBV29-1 10
TGTGCCAGCAGCACCGGACAGGGGATTGGCTACACCTTC CASSTGQGIGYTF NA TRBD1 TRBJ1-2 TRBV7-2 13
TGTGCCAGCAGCCAGGATTTACAGGGGAAGGCTAATGAAAAACTGTTTTTT CASSQDLQGKANEKLFF NA TRBD1 TRBJ1-4 TRBV4-2 17
TGTGCCAGTAACATCGACAGGGATGACACCGGGGAGCTGTTTTTT CASNIDRDDTGELFF NA TRBD1 TRBJ2-2 TRBV19 15
TGCGCCAGCAGCCATGCGGGGGAGGTATCCTACGAGCAGTACTTC CASSHAGEVSYEQYF NA TRBD2 TRBJ2-7 TRBV4-1 15
TGTGCCAGCAGCCAAGATTTAGGGGAAGGCGTTCTGGGTGGCTACACCTTC CASSQDLGEGVLGGYTF NA NA TRBJ1-2 TRBV4-2 17
TGTGCCAGCAAAGTAGTTGGGCGTTTCTACGAGCAGTACTTC CASKVVGRFYEQYF NA NA TRBJ2-7 TRBV28 14
TGCGCCAGCAGCTTGGAACTAGCGGGAGGGAAAGCAGATACGCAGTATTTT CASSLELAGGKADTQYF NA TRBD2 TRBJ2-3 TRBV5-1 17
TGCGCCAGCAGCCAAGTGGGAGGCAATCAGCCCCAGCATTTT CASSQVGGNQPQHF NA NA TRBJ1-5 TRBV4-1 14
TGTGCCAGCTCACCCGGACTAGCGGGGGGCAATGAGCAGTTCTTC CASSPGLAGGNEQFF NA TRBD2 TRBJ2-1 TRBV18 15
TGTGCCAGCAGCTTTAGCGGGAGGCCCCGGGATACGCAGTATTTT CASSFSGRPRDTQYF few TRBD2 TRBJ2-3 TRBV7-9 15
TGTGCCAGCAGCGTAGCTCTCAACGCAGGGGGTAGCTCCTACAATGAGCAGTTCTTC CASSVALNAGGSSYNEQFF once TRBD1 TRBJ2-1 TRBV9 19
TGTGCCAGCAGCTTTAACCCGTCGGGAAGGCAAGAGACCCAGTACTTC CASSFNPSGRQETQYF NA NA TRBJ2-5 TRBV9 16
TGTGCCAGTAGTAACGGACAGGGGATGAGCACAGATACGCAGTATTTT CASSNGQGMSTDTQYF NA TRBD1 TRBJ2-3 TRBV19 16